This T cell receptor beta chain was captured in a study of T cell responses to AZD1222 COVID-19 vaccine. Method: immunoSEQ multiplex PCR; TCRdb's copy keeps in-frame clones and lacks some. The sample lists about 92,000 clones, roughly nine tenths occurring once. The germline V and J ends were trimmed by 3 bases and 2 bases, with 11 bases remaining between them. Germline lookup yields CDR1 LNHDA and CDR2 SQIVND (reference sequence). The CDR3 spans 15 residues. Turning to this clone: The antigen is unknown.

Study conclusions and caveats: It should be noted that donors were predominantly white British and more often female, and clonal diversity was possibly underestimated. Reportedly, nearly half of unique spike TCRs recognized epitopes outside B.1.351/B.1.1.7 mutations.

Sequencing was performed on peripheral blood, taken on day 0 of AZD1222 vaccination. The chain is built from TRBV19 and TRBJ1-3, with D perhaps matching TRBD1 (6 bases). The sequence came from an adult in good health. CDR3: CASSMWDTTGNTIYF. The DNA for the CDR3 is TGTGCCAGTAGTATGTGGGACACTACTGGAAACACCATATATTTT.